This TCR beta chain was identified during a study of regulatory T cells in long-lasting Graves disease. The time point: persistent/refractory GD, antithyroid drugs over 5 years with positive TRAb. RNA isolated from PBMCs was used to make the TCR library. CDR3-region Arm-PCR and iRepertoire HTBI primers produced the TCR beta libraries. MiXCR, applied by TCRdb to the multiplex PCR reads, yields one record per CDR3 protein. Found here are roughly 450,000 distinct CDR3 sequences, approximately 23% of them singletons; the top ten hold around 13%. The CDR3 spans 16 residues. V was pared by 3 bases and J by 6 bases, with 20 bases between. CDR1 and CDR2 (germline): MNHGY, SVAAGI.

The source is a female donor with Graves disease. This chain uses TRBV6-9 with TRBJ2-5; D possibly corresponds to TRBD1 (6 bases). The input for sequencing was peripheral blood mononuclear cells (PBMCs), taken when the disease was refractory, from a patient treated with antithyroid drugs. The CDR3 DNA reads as TGTGCCAGCAGTTACACCTACGGACAGTCCGGGAAGACCCAGTACTTC. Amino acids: CASSYTYGQSGKTQYF.